The 3 T cell receptor beta chains reported below all come from one sample, sequenced in a study of control samples from healthy donors and cancer patients. Sequencing used immunoSEQ multiplex PCR; TCRdb keeps in-frame clones, though not all of them. Among 150,000 to 200,000 clones listed, 90% were seen once. Specimen: blood. All receptors come from a woman between 50 and 59 years old in good health.

A word on this clone: The germline gene is not matched at one end of the junction; a read error may be the cause. The same CDR3 also results from other DNA sequences found in this sample. The V call is TRBV3-1 (or the pseudogene TRBV3-2), the J call TRBJ2-1; 12 bases fit TRBD2. CDR3 length equals 17 residues. The germline V gene has CDR1 LGHDT and CDR2 YNNKEL (reference sequence). CDR3 bases: TGTGCCAGCAGCCCCACCTCCCGACTAGCGGGAGAGAATGAGCAATTCTTC. Protein product: CASSPTSRLAGENEQFF.

This rearrangement joins TRBV6-2 or TRBV6-3 to TRBJ1-2, with D tentatively TRBD1 (6 bases). Trimming stripped 4 bases from V and 4 bases from J, with 13 bases between. The CDR3 consists of 14 residues. Germline CDR1 is MNHEY and CDR2 is SVGEGT. The CDR3 sequence is CASSSLDRSYGYTF. Here the CDR3 DNA reads TGTGCCAGCAGTTCCCTCGACAGGAGCTATGGCTACACCTTC.

The chain has TRBV7-3 and TRBJ2-3; TRBD2 might be the D (6 bases). The CDR3 contains 15 residues. CDR1 SGHTA and CDR2 FQGTGA come from the germline V gene. Trimming shortened V by 5 bases and J by 1 base, and 13 bases separated the two germline ends. The CDR3 region is CASSLATTGTDTQYF. CDR3 coding DNA: TGTGCCAGCAGCCTAGCGACCACCGGCACAGATACGCAGTATTTT.